This T cell receptor beta chain was recovered during a study of blood T cell repertoires in COVID-19 (dated by TCRdb to the early 2020s). For the wider study: Collaborator samples came from the United States, Italy and Spain and covered acute and convalescent phases of COVID-19. The prospective study material was composed of cDNA or gDNA derived from T cells, B-cell-depleted T cells, or PBMCs. Deeply sampled blood TCRbeta repertoires from subjects exposed to, actively infected with, or recovered from COVID-19 were included in the dataset. A freely available public database, intended as a resource for researchers studying the immune response to SARS-CoV-2, is where the repertoires were released. Samples came from the ongoing ImmuneRACE study (first 160 participants) plus 1,254 subjects from 6 global collaborators. Nearly every sample came with metadata listing a de-identified subject ID, COVID-19 status, age in years and sex. HLA class I and class II types, where available, came from metadata supplied by the sample provider rather than from assay-based typing.

From cysteine to phenylalanine, the CDR3 is 13 amino acids long. The sequence is cut down to CDR3 DNA, 39 bases in frame from base 1. CDR1 and CDR2 are drawn from the germline V gene (reference sequence): LNHDA, SQIVND. V loses 3 bases, J loses 4 bases, and the germline ends lie 9 bases apart. TCRbeta CDR3 regions were amplified from genomic DNA using the immunoSEQ Assay, a bias-controlled multiplex PCR. In the paper's pipeline: The number of nucleated cells in each sample was estimated by amplification of reference gene primers within the assay. To quantify the absolute abundance of each unique TCRbeta CDR3 rearrangement, sequence reads were collapsed and filtered. Productive Simpson clonality was computed per sample as the square root of Simpson's diversity index over productive rearrangements. As stored in TCRdb, this immuneACCESS dataset retains in-frame rearrangements with V and J assigned. A fraction of the clones does not appear; measured against another copy, unresolved V genes explain less than half of the discrepancy, and the remainder lacks a known reason. V and J calls and clone size follow that table, whereas D and trimming were derived from the DNA. For this sample there are 130,000 to 150,000 clones; about 87% appear just once. Of the sample, 11% falls within the top ten clones.

Participants in the prospective study were enrolled through a virtual design, were aged roughly 18 to 100 years, and lived in roughly 26 United States geographic areas. In the prospective study, cohorts were assigned on the basis of participant-reported clinical history obtained from a screening survey and a study questionnaire. Recovered participants in ImmuneRACE Cohort 3 were defined as having two consecutive negative NP/OP PCR tests, clearance from a healthcare professional, or resolution of symptoms. In the prospective study, whole blood, serum and a nasopharyngeal or oropharyngeal swab were collected from each participant by mobile phlebotomists. Over an approximately 2-month period, participants in the prospective study had the option of providing additional blood draws and questionnaires. Before DNA extraction, prospective study blood samples were shipped either frozen or at room temperature.

The investigation overall reported the following: How much clinical and demographic metadata was included differed by source and by participant, and the metadata was provided uncurated.

This clone is a singleton in its sample. There is no known antigen for this receptor. No base-level quality is on record; no much larger clone is a single base apart. The same CDR3 can be traced to other DNA sequences in this sample. Sequencing used PBMCs or T cells enriched from blood (not recorded which). This sequence uses TRBV19 and TRBJ2-5; too little of a D gene remains to name it. This TCR came from a man in his fifties or sixties who had recovered from COVID-19. The CDR3: CASSISRGETQYF. Here is the DNA: TGTGCCAGTAGTATCAGCCGCGGAGAGACCCAGTACTTC. Outside the CDR3, residues come from the reference TRBV19 and TRBJ2-5 proteins, so the full variable domain is: DGGITQSPKYLFRKEGQNVTLSCEQNLNHDAMYWYRQDPGQGLRLIYYSQIVNDFQKGDIAEGYSVSREKKESFPLTVTSAQKNPTAFYLCASSISRGETQYFGPGTRLLVL.